This T cell receptor (beta chain) was identified during a study of blood T cell repertoires in COVID-19. Overall study context: Italy, Spain and the United States were the sources of the convalescent and acute COVID-19 samples. PBMCs, B-cell-depleted T cells, or T cells were the source of the cDNA or gDNA that made up the material.

Original methodology: Scientists estimated how many nucleated cells there were by amplifying reference gene primers. Data came from immunoSEQ multiplex PCR; TCRdb stores just in-frame clones and leaves some out. V, J and clone size were drawn from that table, and D and trimming were deduced from the DNA. The table has 100,000 to 150,000 clones, approximately 80% seen once. The CDR3 runs 15 residues. The trim removed 10 bases at V and 0 bases at J, leaving 6 bases unmatched. Germline V gene data show CDR1 as SGHTS and CDR2 as YDEGEE. The chain is built from TRBV5-8 and TRBJ1-4, with 10 positions matching TRBD1. The source material was peripheral blood. This TCR derives from a man aged 40-49 years with active or convalescent COVID-19. Here the CDR3 DNA reads TGTGCCGCCCGGGACAGGGGCGCAACTAATGAAAAACTGTTTTTT. Translated, it gives CAARDRGATNEKLFF.